Given below is one TCR beta chain in context. This record belongs to a study of blood T cell repertoires in COVID-19. Study summary: Both acute and convalescent COVID-19 samples were obtained from the United States, Italy and Spain. Nucleic acid was either cDNA or gDNA, and it came from T cells, B-cell-depleted T cells, or PBMCs.

Authors' analysis steps: How many nucleated cells were present was estimated from reference gene primer amplification. Sequencing was performed with immunoSEQ multiplex PCR; in TCRdb, only in-frame clones are kept and a portion is missing. The DNA gave D and trimming, while V, J and clone size come from that table. This sample yields 250,000 to 300,000 clones, of which roughly 90% are seen a single time; approximately 12% belongs to the top ten. The sequence derives from a woman aged 55-69 years with acute or convalescent COVID-19. The source material was peripheral blood.

The CDR3 region is CASSQIPAGATSGNTIYF. As DNA, the CDR3 is TGTGCCAGCAGCCAAATCCCTGCAGGGGCCACTTCTGGAAACACCATATATTTT. The rearrangement uses TRBV3-1 (or the pseudogene TRBV3-2) and TRBJ1-3; perhaps TRBD1 as D (6 bases). The CDR3 runs 18 residues. In germline, CDR1 is LGHDT, CDR2 YNNKEL (reference sequence). Trimming removed 2 bases from V and 1 base from J, with 18 bases in between.